This T cell receptor beta chain derives from a study of blood T cell repertoires in COVID-19. Overall study context: The United States, Italy and Spain supplied acute and convalescent COVID-19 samples. PBMCs, B-cell-depleted T cells, or T cells were the source of the cDNA or gDNA that made up the material.

Original analysis: From reference gene primer amplification, estimates of nucleated cell counts were derived. Clones were read by immunoSEQ multiplex PCR, and TCRdb kept only the in-frame ones, dropping some. The V and J calls and the clone size are those of that table, but D and trimming were determined from the DNA. The data show tens of thousands of clones, about three quarters seen once. The germline V gene encodes CDR1 MGHRA and CDR2 YSYEKL. This CDR3 has 19 residues. Trimming shortened V by 4 bases and J by 0 bases, and 19 bases separated the two germline ends. Sequencing was done on a sample of peripheral blood. The chain recombines TRBV4-1 with TRBJ2-6; possibly TRBD1 for D (5 bases). The clonotype comes from a woman aged 70-85 years with acute or convalescent COVID-19. The CDR3 reads CASSPEGVGWVSGANVLTF. The CDR3 region has the DNA TGCGCCAGCAGCCCGGAAGGGGTGGGATGGGTCTCTGGGGCCAACGTCCTGACTTTC.